The 5 T cell receptor beta chains listed next were all sequenced from one sample in a study of blood T cell repertoires in COVID-19. Repertoires were generated with immunoSEQ multiplex PCR, while TCRdb's copy carries only in-frame clones and drops some. The profile shows just over 300,000 clones, roughly 87% of them singletons. The source material was PBMCs or T cells enriched from blood (not recorded which). The origin of the receptors is a woman between 18 and 29 years old who had recovered from COVID-19.

V gene TRBV28 combines with J gene TRBJ2-3, with 8 bases fitting TRBD2. The CDR3 contains 15 residues. Germline assignment: CDR1 MDHEN and CDR2 SYDVKM. V shed 6 bases and J 1 base; nucleotides not matched to a gene: 6. DNA for the CDR3: TGTGCCAGCAGCCGCGGGAGGTTTCGCACAGATACGCAGTATTTT. This codes for CASSRGRFRTDTQYF.

The chain links TRBV4-3 to TRBJ1-1; perhaps TRBD1 as D (5 bases). Germline lookup yields CDR1 LGHNA and CDR2 YSLEER. The length of the CDR3 is 13 residues. The germline V and J ends were trimmed by 3 bases and 5 bases, with 10 bases remaining between them. DNA of the CDR3: TGCGCCAGCAGCCACAGGGTTAGTACTGAAGCTTTCTTT. As protein: CASSHRVSTEAFF.

As regards this clone: Germline is not matched at one junction end, which may reflect a read error. Here the CDR3 DNA reads TGTGCCAGCAGCGAAGACAGGGATTACGAGCAGTACTTC. Its protein is CASSEDRDYEQYF. This chain links TRBV4-2 with TRBJ2-7; 7 nucleotides align to TRBD1. From germline, CDR1 is LGHNA and CDR2 YNFKEQ. The CDR3 totals 13 residues.

The rearrangement uses TRBV2 and TRBJ1-4; no clear D gene. The CDR3 runs 15 residues. Germline CDR1 and CDR2: SNHLY and FYNNEI. V was clipped by 6 bases and J by 3 bases, with 14 bases between them. CDR3 nucleotide sequence: TGTGCCAGCAGGCCCCCGACGGGGTCTAATGAAAAACTGTTTTTT. Encoded protein: CASRPPTGSNEKLFF.

This chain connects TRBV18 to TRBJ1-3; TRBD1 aligns across 7 bases. Germline CDR1 reads KGHSH; CDR2 reads LQKENI. Trimming removed 3 bases from V and 0 bases from J; junction bases left unmatched: 8. There are 17 residues in the CDR3. The CDR3 sequence is CASSPRDRDSSGNTIYF. The CDR3 nucleotides are TGTGCCAGCTCACCTCGAGACAGGGATTCCTCTGGAAACACCATATATTTT.